This TCR beta chain was captured by sequencing in a study of response to subunit inactivated influenza vaccine. One entry per CDR3 protein, called by TCRdb with MiXCR from the RT-PCR reads. The table includes around 200,000 distinct CDR3 sequences, around an eighth detected once. The V gene lost 4 bases and the J gene lost 8 bases, with 14 bases spanning the gap. Germline CDR1 and CDR2: SQVTM and ANQGSEA. The CDR3 loop spans 12 amino acids. The sequence was collected from a man aged 50-60 years who received an inactivated influenza vaccine. Sequenced here: CD8+ T cells sorted from PBMCs, sampled around 5 days after vaccination. The chain couples TRBV29-1 to TRBJ1-2; D is perhaps TRBD1 (6 bases). The CDR3 loop is CSVVTVGGGYTF. Written as DNA, the CDR3 is TGCAGCGTTGTTACGGTTGGGGGCGGCTACACCTTC.